Sequencing of this T cell receptor (beta chain) was carried out in a study of T-cell memory formation after mild COVID-19 (dated by TCRdb to the early 2020s). With respect to the entire study: TCR sequence clusters from the two donors were found to be largely donor specific. Longitudinal TCRalpha and TCRbeta repertoire sequencing tracked T-cell clones expanding and contracting after mild COVID-19 in two donors. The cohort was made up of two young adult volunteers, one female and one male, who were previously healthy. The research as a whole found: SARS-CoV-2 specificity of the second-wave clones peaking on day 37 was not confirmed. Only a couple of mild cases were covered by the study, and larger cohorts that include severe cases with pre-infection samples were considered necessary. Some responding clones were detected in pre-infection memory, suggesting pre-existing cross-reactive memory T cells joined the SARS-CoV-2 response. Clones contracting from day 15 to 85 had balanced CD4/CD8 phenotypes, while a second wave expanding from day 15 to 37 was biased towards CD4+. Contracting CD4+ clones appeared mostly in the CM and EM memory subsets, whereas CD8+ clones were enriched in EMRA.

Notes on this clonotype: No cognate antigen has been identified for it. Within one base of it there is no much larger clone, and no base qualities were kept.

Via the germline V gene, CDR1 is LGHNA and CDR2 YSLEER. Its CDR3 holds 15 amino acids, cysteine through phenylalanine. The entry retains the CDR3 DNA only, 45 bases that are in frame from base 1. Clipping removes 4 bases from V and 0 bases from J, with 6 as the unmatched junction base count. PBMCs were isolated by Ficoll-Paque density gradient centrifugation. Sequencing used an Illumina NovaSeq 6000. TCRalpha and TCRbeta cDNA libraries were built by 5'RACE with constant-segment primers, adding sample barcodes and unique molecular identifiers. Trizol reagent was used to extract RNA from every sample. Amplification of the libraries took two PCR steps, and the second step added a second sample barcode plus Illumina TruSeq adapters. The libraries were sequenced on an Illumina NovaSeq using 2 x 150 bp paired-end reads. The study's processing was this. The reads were demultiplexed and collapsed into UMI-guided consensus sequences using migec v1.2.7. Using mixcr v2.1.11, the UMI consensuses were aligned to TRA and TRB V and J templates and assembled into clonotypes. A clonotype was counted as expanded or contracted only when both edgeR and NoisET called the clonotype significant, with the noise models trained on biological replicates. For edgeR calls, a false discovery rate-adjusted p below 0.01 and a log2 fold-change threshold of 1 were applied. PCA with hierarchical clustering of max-normalized trajectories of the 1000 most abundant clonotypes was used as exploratory dynamics analysis. Separately sequenced CD4+ and CD8+ repertoires were used to assign the CD4 or CD8 phenotype of responding clones. TCRdb cleaned the public reads at Q25 with fastp, built clones with MiXCR and kept in-frame beta chains. Rows with one shared CDR3 protein collapse into an entry with the most common genes and DNA. These V and J calls rely on TCRdb rather than the paper's analysis. This sample lists some 440,000 distinct CDR3 sequences; around a quarter were detected once. Of the sample, about an eighth is held by the ten largest clones.

This receptor was identified in an adult woman who had mild COVID-19 (a few samples of this study predate the infection). The sample titles of this study are shuffled in the database, so cell type and time point are left out; the donor was told from shared clones. The sequenced sample consisted of PBMCs or a T cell subset sorted from them (not recorded which). In this chain, TRBV4-3 is recombined with TRBJ2-7; the central 7 bases match TRBD1. The CDR3 here reads CASSLGGQASYEQYF. The base sequence is TGCGCCAGCAGCCTAGGCGGACAGGCCTCCTACGAGCAGTACTTC.